This T cell receptor (beta chain) was identified during a study of shared clonotypes between healthy human individuals. Study results and caveats: A few donors showed sharing of around 5% of naive CD4 clonotypes.

Germline V CDR1 and CDR2: SGHNT, YYREEE (reference sequence). The CDR3 is 16 amino acids. After removal of 4 bases from V and 3 bases from J, the junction contained 12 bases not matched to a gene. Naive CD4+ cells were CD45RA-selected; the remaining cells were memory. Clones were sequenced by immunoSEQ multiplex PCR, and TCRdb holds only the in-frame ones, with some missing. The table lists 730,000 or so clones, 60% to 80% of them singletons, with under 2% in the top ten. As to this clone: Its specificity is not known.

This clonotype was sampled from a woman between 25 and 40 years old in good health. The gene calls are TRBV5-4 and TRBJ2-7; 8 bases agree with TRBD2. The sequencing sample was made of memory CD4+ T cells sorted from blood. The subset denotes: CD45RA-negative fraction. The CDR3 sequence is CASSQGAGGRSYEQYF. The DNA for the CDR3 is TGTGCCAGCAGCCAAGGGGCGGGGGGCAGGAGCTACGAGCAGTACTTC.